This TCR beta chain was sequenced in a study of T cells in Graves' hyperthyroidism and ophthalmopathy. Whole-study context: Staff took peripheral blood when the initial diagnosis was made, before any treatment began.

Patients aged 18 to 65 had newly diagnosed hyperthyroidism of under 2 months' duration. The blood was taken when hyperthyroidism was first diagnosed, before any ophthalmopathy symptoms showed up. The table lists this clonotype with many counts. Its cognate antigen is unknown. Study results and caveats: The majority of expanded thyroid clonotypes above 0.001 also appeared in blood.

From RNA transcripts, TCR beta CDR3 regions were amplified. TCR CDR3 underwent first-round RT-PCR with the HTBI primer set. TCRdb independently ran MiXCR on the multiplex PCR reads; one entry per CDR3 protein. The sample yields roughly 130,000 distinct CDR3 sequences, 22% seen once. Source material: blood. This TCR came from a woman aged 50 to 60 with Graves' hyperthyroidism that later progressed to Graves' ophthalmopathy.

The CDR3 sequence: CASSSQGDTGELFF. In DNA form, the CDR3 reads TGCGCCAGCAGTTCGCAGGGGGACACCGGGGAGCTGTTTTTT. The chain employs TRBV5-1 and TRBJ2-2; 7 bases map to TRBD1. This CDR3 contains 14 residues. Germline CDR1 reads SGHRS; CDR2 reads YFSETQ. J was trimmed by 3 bases and V by 5 bases; bases with no gene match: 4.